This TCR beta chain came from a study of identical twins' blood T cells. Points from the study as a whole: Mainly, cloneset size products determined shared clonotypes, twins included. Each donor's most abundant TCRbeta clonotypes shared more CDR3 sequences with her twin than unrelated donors.

TCRdb re-analysed the 5' RACE reads in MiXCR, keeping a single row per CDR3 protein. The data show 300,000 to 450,000 distinct CDR3 sequences, over 25% seen once. Reared together, all three twin pairs probably met the same infectious agents and vaccines. On this clonotype: Its antigen is not identified.

Germline-derived CDR1 and CDR2 are SGDLS and YYNGEE. The CDR3 is 16 residues long. V gave up 1 base and J gave up 4 bases, with 15 bases separating them. This rearrangement joins TRBV9 to TRBJ2-1; D gene ambiguous. What was sequenced was PBMCs. This clonotype was sampled from a woman aged 18-49 years in good health. The CDR3 is CASSVFSTQLYNEQFF. CDR3 nucleotides: TGTGCCAGCAGCGTATTTTCTACGCAGCTTTACAATGAGCAGTTCTTC.